This T cell receptor beta chain was recovered during a study of blood T cell repertoires in COVID-19. Study background: COVID-19 samples, acute and convalescent, were from the United States, Italy and Spain. T cells, B-cell-depleted T cells, or PBMCs supplied cDNA or gDNA.

This CDR3 is built from 17 residues. Germline V gene data show CDR1 as MNHEY and CDR2 as SVGEGT. J lost 5 bases, V lost 2 bases, and 9 bases had no gene match. In the original workflow: Estimation of nucleated cell counts was performed using reference gene primer amplification. Some clones are missing from TCRdb's copy, which holds only in-frame ones; the method was immunoSEQ multiplex PCR. V, J and clone size are taken as reported in that table, and D and trimming were inferred from the DNA itself. The sample contains about 210,000 clones, around four fifths of which appear only once. V is TRBV6-2 or TRBV6-3 and J is TRBJ1-1; 12 bases map to TRBD1. The sequenced sample was peripheral blood. This receptor was identified in a woman aged 45-65 years with acute or convalescent COVID-19. The CDR3 DNA follows: TGTGCCAGCAGTTACCCCCCGGGACAGGGGGCTAGGACTGAAGCTTTCTTT. Translation gives CASSYPPGQGARTEAFF.